This T cell receptor beta chain derives from a study of blood T cell repertoires in COVID-19. TCRdb's copy holds only in-frame clones and misses some; the assay was immunoSEQ multiplex PCR. This table holds about 62,000 clones, about 87% found once. CDR1 and CDR2 (germline): GTSNPN, SVGIG (reference sequence). The V and J ends lost 1 base and 8 bases, in that order; junction bases with no gene match: 5. This CDR3 is built from 13 residues. Sample: peripheral blood. The chain joins TRBV30 to TRBJ2-1; 7 positions match TRBD2. The source of this sequence is a man in his sixties or seventies with acute or convalescent COVID-19. The CDR3 nucleotides read TGTGCCTGGAGTGGTCAGCGGGGCGATGAGCAGTTCTTC. Its translation: CAWSGQRGDEQFF.